Sequencing of this T cell receptor beta chain was carried out in a study of cytomegalovirus exposure and HLA in healthy donors. TCRdb's table, derived via immunoSEQ multiplex PCR, lists solely in-frame clones and lacks some. Of over 100,000 clones in the sample, 85% to 90% are singletons; the top ten hold approximately 3.3%. This clonotype was sampled from a man aged 30 to 45 in good health and CMV-seronegative. The sample comprised PBMCs.

The CDR3: CASRTDRGDREQFF. The CDR3 DNA reads TGTGCCAGCAGGACGGACAGGGGCGACCGCGAGCAGTTCTTC. This rearrangement joins TRBV6-5 to TRBJ2-1, with TRBD1 matching over 9 bases. Trimming removed 6 bases from V and 10 bases from J; junction bases left unmatched: 10. The CDR3 contains 14 residues. Germline values: CDR1 MNHEY, CDR2 SVGAGI.